A single sample gave rise to the 7 T cell receptor beta chains below, sequenced in a study of shared clonotypes between healthy human individuals. CD45RO-negative, CCR7-positively selected cells formed the naive CD8 fraction, excluding terminally differentiated effector memory CD45RA+ cells. Repertoires were generated with immunoSEQ multiplex PCR, while TCRdb's copy carries only in-frame clones and drops some. The sample has over 2,000,000 clones; just over 90% are singletons. Sequenced material: naive CD8+ T cells from PBMCs. These receptors all come from a man younger than 30 in good health. Some clones in this sample may be carry-over from other donors' samples.

This chain joins TRBV28 and TRBJ2-5, with 8 bases lining up with TRBD1. The J call may be in error: the DNA end matches TRBJ2-7 better. The CDR3 extends over 15 amino acids. Germline V lookup: CDR1 MDHEN, CDR2 SYDVKM. CDR3 coding DNA: TGTGCCAGCAGCCTCTCAGCCGGACAGGGATACGAGCAGTACTTC. Protein sequence: CASSLSAGQGYEQYF.

The CDR3 reads CASSQARMPAEEQYF. Written as DNA, the CDR3 is TGTGCCAGCAGCCAAGCCAGAATGCCAGCGGAAGAGCAGTACTTC. V gene TRBV4-2 combines with J gene TRBJ2-7; TRBD2 might be the D (5 bases). Germline CDR1 reads LGHNA; CDR2 reads YNFKEQ. The CDR3 extends over 15 amino acids. Trimming removed 1 base from V and 7 bases from J, with 17 bases in between.

The chain is built from TRBV28 and TRBJ2-1, with 7 bases aligning to TRBD1. Unmatched junction bases numbered 12, after V lost 7 bases and J lost 6 bases. This CDR3 has 15 residues. CDR1 and CDR2 (germline): MDHEN, SYDVKM. CDR3 DNA: TGTGCCAGCATACTCCGGGACAGCACATTCAATGAGCAGTTCTTC. Translating it yields CASILRDSTFNEQFF.

The CDR3 sequence: CASSLGGGLAGVNEQFF. CDR3 coding DNA: TGTGCCAGCAGTTTGGGGGGAGGACTAGCGGGAGTCAATGAGCAGTTCTTC. This chain links TRBV27 with TRBJ2-1, with TRBD2 identical over 13 bases. The CDR3 extends over 17 amino acids. Per the germline V gene, CDR1 is MNHEY and CDR2 is SMNVEV (reference sequence). V trimming: 3 bases; J trimming: 6 bases; junction bases outside the gene matches: 8.

The chain uses TRBV9 and TRBJ2-1; the match to TRBD2 covers 8 bases. The length of the CDR3 is 15 residues. Germline CDR1 and CDR2: SGDLS and YYNGEE. J lost 7 bases, V lost 0 bases, and 6 bases had no gene match. CDR3 residues: CASSVVGRASNEQFF. The CDR3 DNA reads TGTGCCAGCAGCGTAGTCGGGAGGGCCTCGAATGAGCAGTTCTTC.

V and J are TRBV6-1 and TRBJ2-7; TRBD2 matches at 9 bases. The CDR3 extends over 15 amino acids. CDR1 is MNHNS and CDR2 is SASEGT in the germline V gene. Trimming took 4 bases from V and 3 from J; bases not matched to a gene: 7. In DNA, the CDR3 is TGTGCCAGCAGTGCGTCCGGGACTAGCCTCTACGAGCAGTACTTC. Residues: CASSASGTSLYEQYF.

J is TRBJ2-4 and V is TRBV6-5; D is unresolved. The CDR3 is 16 amino acids. V was clipped by 1 base and J by 0 bases, with 10 bases between them. Germline CDR1 reads MNHEY; CDR2 reads SVGAGI. The CDR3 nucleotides read TGTGCCAGCAGTTACTACCCAGGACCAGCCAAAAACATTCAGTACTTC. It encodes CASSYYPGPAKNIQYF.